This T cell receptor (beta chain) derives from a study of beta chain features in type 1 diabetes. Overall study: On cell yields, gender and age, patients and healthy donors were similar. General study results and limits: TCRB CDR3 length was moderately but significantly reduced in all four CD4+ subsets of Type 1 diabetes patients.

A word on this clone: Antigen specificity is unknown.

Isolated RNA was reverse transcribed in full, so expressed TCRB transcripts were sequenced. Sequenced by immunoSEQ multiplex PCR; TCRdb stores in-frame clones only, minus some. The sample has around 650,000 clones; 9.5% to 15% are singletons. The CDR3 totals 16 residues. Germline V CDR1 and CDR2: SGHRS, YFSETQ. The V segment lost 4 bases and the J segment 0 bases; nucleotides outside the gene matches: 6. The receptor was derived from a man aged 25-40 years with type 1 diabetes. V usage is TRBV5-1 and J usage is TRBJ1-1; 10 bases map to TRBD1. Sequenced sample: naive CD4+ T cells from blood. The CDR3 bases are TGCGCCAGCAGCACCGGACAGGGGGGAATGAACACTGAAGCTTTCTTT. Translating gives CASSTGQGGMNTEAFF.